These T cell receptor beta chains were read from a single sample in a study of CD4 T cells in relation to SARS-CoV-2 and coronaviruses. Using immunoSEQ multiplex PCR, the repertoire was profiled, and TCRdb retains in-frame clones only, with some absent. This sample has 65,000 or so clones, with about 94% found just once. The sample was naive CD4+ T cells from PBMCs. These receptors were obtained from a human donor in good health. The conserved cysteine and the conserved F or W are not part of the CDR3 here. The listing skips clone size in some rows; elsewhere it reads once, few, many or a size class.

len,j_gene,v_gene,abundance,CDR3aa
14,TRBJ2-2,TRBV2,once,ASSERAALVSGELF
11,TRBJ1-5,TRBV7-8,-,ASSRTDNQPQH
16,TRBJ2-7,TRBV5-1,-,ASSLADLTSGRANEQY
11,TRBJ1-3,TRBV28,-,ASGSGHRYTIY
12,TRBJ2-5,TRBV28,-,ASSPQPRGVPQY
12,TRBJ2-7,TRBV3-1/TRBV3-2,-,ASSRLAGSYEQY
13,TRBJ2-2,TRBV3-1/TRBV3-2,-,ASSQDPGSTGELF
13,TRBJ2-1,TRBV30,-,AWSLGLANNNEQF
14,TRBJ2-3,TRBV6-1,-,ASSEPGTGGTDTQY
12,TRBJ2-7,TRBV27,-,ASRMPGQGYEQY
13,TRBJ1-1,TRBV2,-,AFQGADLGNTEAF
15,TRBJ2-4,TRBV1,-,TSSQGRGGDAKNIQY
16,TRBJ2-5,TRBV5-1,once,ASSDTPGLAGGQETQY
11,TRBJ2-7,TRBV5-4,-,ASSMDRTGEQY
10,TRBJ2-7,TRBV21-1,-,ASRGGSYEQY
11,TRBJ1-3,TRBV12-3/TRBV12-4,-,ATMTGIGNTIY
11,TRBJ2-5,TRBV6-5,-,ASSYSGLETQY
14,TRBJ2-7,TRBV2,once,ASSSQPSAPLNEQY
11,TRBJ2-7,TRBV10-3,-,AIGGEQGGEQY
13,TRBJ2-4,TRBV6-5,-,ASYSGLGAKNIQY
17,TRBJ2-7,TRBV4-1,-,ASSQDDGVRGTRPYEQY
12,TRBJ2-7,TRBV6-6,-,ASSTGTSLYEQY
13,TRBJ1-1,TRBV7-9,-,ASSFIRTGNTEAF
10,TRBJ2-2,TRBV9,-,ASSVATGELF
9,TRBJ1-2,TRBV19,-,ASTGGYGYT
14,TRBJ1-6,TRBV28,-,ASRTAGTGDRSPLH
17,TRBJ2-4,TRBV2,-,ASSLQRETTNWAKNIQY
13,TRBJ2-7,TRBV4-1,-,ASSQGQGPSYEQY
15,TRBJ1-1,TRBV7-8,-,ASNQRQYTPGNTEAF
12,TRBJ1-3,TRBV28,-,ASSSPGGGNTIY
18,TRBJ2-1,TRBV18,-,ASSPRGDPGGQSSYNEQF
12,TRBJ2-7,TRBV28,-,ASSLTTFANEQY
13,TRBJ1-2,TRBV5-1,-,ASSLAGGGARGYT
11,TRBJ2-7,TRBV6-1,-,ASSESGRYEQY
14,TRBJ2-3,TRBV3-1/TRBV3-2,-,ASSHRLAGVLDTQY
13,TRBJ2-2,TRBV2,-,ASSPGRVGTGELF
14,TRBJ1-2,TRBV10-3,-,AIARDPHTLNYGYT
13,TRBJ2-2,TRBV30,-,AWSAQQGRTGELF
12,TRBJ2-7,TRBV5-1,-,ASREGGSIDEQY